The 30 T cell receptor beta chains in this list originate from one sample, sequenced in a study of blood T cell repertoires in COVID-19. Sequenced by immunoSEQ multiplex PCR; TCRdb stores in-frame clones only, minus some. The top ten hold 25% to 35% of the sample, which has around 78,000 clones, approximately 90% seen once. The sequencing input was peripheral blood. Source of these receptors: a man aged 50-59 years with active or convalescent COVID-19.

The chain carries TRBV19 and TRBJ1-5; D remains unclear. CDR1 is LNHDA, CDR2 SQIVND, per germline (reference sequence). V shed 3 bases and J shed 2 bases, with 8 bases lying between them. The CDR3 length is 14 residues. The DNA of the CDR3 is TGTGCCAGTAGTATGTTGCAGGGCAATCAGCCCCAGCATTTT. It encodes CASSMLQGNQPQHF.

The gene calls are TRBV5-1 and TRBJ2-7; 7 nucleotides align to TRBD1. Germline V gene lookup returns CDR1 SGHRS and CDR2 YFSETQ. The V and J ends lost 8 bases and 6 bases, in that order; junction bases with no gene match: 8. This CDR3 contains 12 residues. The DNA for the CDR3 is TGCGCCAGGGGACAGAATAGTCTCGAGCAGTACTTC. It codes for CARGQNSLEQYF.

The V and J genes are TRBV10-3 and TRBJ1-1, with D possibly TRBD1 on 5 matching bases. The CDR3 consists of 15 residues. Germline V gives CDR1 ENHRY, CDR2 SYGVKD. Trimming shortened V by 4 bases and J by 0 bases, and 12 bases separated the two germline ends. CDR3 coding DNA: TGTGCCATCAGTGGCGGGCGGGGGGTGAACACTGAAGCTTTCTTT. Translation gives CAISGGRGVNTEAFF.

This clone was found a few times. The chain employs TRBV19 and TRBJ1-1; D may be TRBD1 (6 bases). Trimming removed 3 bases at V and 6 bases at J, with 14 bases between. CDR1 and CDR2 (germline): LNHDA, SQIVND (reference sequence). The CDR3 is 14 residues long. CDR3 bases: TGTGCCAGTAGTATTTCGGCAGGGGCCCCTGAAGCTTTCTTT. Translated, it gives CASSISAGAPEAFF.

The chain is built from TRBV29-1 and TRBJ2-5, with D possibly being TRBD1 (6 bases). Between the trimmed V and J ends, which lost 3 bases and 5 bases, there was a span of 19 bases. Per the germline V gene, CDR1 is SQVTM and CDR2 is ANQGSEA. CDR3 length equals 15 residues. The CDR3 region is CSVERTARFGETQYF. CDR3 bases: TGCAGCGTTGAGAGGACAGCGCGCTTTGGGGAGACCCAGTACTTC.

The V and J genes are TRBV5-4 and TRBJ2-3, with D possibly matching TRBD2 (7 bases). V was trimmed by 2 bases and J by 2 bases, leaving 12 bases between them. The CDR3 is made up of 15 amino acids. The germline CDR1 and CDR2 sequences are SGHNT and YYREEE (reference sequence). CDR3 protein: CASSFAGAATDTQYF. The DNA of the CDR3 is TGTGCCAGCAGCTTCGCGGGGGCCGCCACAGATACGCAGTATTTT. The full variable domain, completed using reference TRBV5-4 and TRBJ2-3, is ETGVTQSPTHLIKTRGQQVTLRCSSQSGHNTVSWYQQALGQGPQFIFQYYREEENGRGNFPPRFSGLQFPNYSSELNVNALELDDSALYLCASSFAGAATDTQYFGPGTRLTVL.

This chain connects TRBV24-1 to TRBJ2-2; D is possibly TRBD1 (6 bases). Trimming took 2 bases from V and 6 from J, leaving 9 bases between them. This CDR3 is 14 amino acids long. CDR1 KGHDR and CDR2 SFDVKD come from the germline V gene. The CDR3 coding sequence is TGTGCCACCAGTGATTGGGGGCGGGCCGGGGAGCTGTTTTTT. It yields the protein CATSDWGRAGELFF.

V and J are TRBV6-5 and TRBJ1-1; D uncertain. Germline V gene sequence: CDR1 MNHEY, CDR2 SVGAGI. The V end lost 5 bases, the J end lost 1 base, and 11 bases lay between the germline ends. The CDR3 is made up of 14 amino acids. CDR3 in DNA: TGTGCCAGCAGTCCACTACCCGGGAACACTGAAGCTTTCTTT. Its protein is CASSPLPGNTEAFF.

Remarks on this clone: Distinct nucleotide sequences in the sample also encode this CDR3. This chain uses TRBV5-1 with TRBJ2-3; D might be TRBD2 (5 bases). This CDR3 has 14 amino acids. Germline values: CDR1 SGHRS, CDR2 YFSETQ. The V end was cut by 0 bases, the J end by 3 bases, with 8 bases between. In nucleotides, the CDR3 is TGCGCCAGCAGCTTGGGAGGGAGAACAGATACGCAGTATTTT. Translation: CASSLGGRTDTQYF.

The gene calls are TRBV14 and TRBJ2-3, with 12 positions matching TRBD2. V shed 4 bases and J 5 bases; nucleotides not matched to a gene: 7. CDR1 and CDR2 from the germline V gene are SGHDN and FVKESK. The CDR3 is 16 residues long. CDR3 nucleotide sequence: TGTGCCAGCAGCCGCCGACTAGCGGGGGTTCAAGATACGCAGTATTTT. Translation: CASSRRLAGVQDTQYF.

The CDR3 region is CASSRWTGSVDEQFF. The CDR3 DNA reads TGTGCCAGCAGCCGTTGGACAGGGTCAGTAGATGAGCAGTTCTTC. The chain combines TRBV3-1 (or the pseudogene TRBV3-2) with TRBJ2-1, with 8 bases matching TRBD1. CDR3 size: 15 residues. The ends lost 4 bases at V and 8 bases at J; junction bases unmatched: 10. CDR1 is LGHDT and CDR2 is YNNKEL in the germline V gene (reference sequence).

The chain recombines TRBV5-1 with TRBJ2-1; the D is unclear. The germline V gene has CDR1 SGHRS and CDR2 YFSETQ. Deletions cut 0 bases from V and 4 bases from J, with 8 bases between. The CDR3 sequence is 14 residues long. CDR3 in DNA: TGCGCCAGCAGCTTGGGAGACACTTACAATGAGCAGTTCTTC. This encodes CASSLGDTYNEQFF.

CDR3 protein: CASSGRVGSNQPQHF. For the CDR3, the DNA is TGTGCCAGCAGCGGCAGGGTGGGAAGCAATCAGCCCCAGCATTTT. This chain uses TRBV7-8 with TRBJ1-5, with a possible D match to TRBD1 (5 bases). With 5 bases removed from V and 1 base from J, the gap between germline ends came to 12 bases. This CDR3 is built from 15 residues. CDR1 SGHVS and CDR2 FQNEAQ come from the germline V gene.

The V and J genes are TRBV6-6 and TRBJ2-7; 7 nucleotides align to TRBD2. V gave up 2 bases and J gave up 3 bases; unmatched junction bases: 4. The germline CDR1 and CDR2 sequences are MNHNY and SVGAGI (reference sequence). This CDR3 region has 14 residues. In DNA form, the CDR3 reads TGTGCCAGCAGTTACACGGGGGGAAACTACGAGCAGTACTTC. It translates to CASSYTGGNYEQYF.

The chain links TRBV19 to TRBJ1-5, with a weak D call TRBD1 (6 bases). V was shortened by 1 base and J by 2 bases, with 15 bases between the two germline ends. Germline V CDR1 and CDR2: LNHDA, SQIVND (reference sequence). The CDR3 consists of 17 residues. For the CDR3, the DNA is TGTGCCAGTAGTATAGTGAGGGGGGGAACGGGCAATCAGCCCCAGCATTTT. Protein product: CASSIVRGGTGNQPQHF.

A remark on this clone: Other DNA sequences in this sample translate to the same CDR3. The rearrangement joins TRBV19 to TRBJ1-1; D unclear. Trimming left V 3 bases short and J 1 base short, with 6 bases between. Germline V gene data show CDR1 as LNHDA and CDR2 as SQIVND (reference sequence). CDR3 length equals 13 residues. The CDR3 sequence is CASSIRGNTEAFF. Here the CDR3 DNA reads TGTGCCAGTAGTATCCGGGGGAACACTGAAGCTTTCTTT. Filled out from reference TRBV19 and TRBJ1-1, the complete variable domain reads DGGITQSPKYLFRKEGQNVTLSCEQNLNHDAMYWYRQDPGQGLRLIYYSQIVNDFQKGDIAEGYSVSREKKESFPLTVTSAQKNPTAFYLCASSIRGNTEAFFGQGTRLTVV.

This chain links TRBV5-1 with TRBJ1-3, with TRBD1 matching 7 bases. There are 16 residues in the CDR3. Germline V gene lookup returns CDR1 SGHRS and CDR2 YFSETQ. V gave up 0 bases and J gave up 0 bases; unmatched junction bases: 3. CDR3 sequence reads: CASSLAGTASGNTIYF. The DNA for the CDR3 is TGCGCCAGCAGCTTGGCCGGGACAGCCTCTGGAAACACCATATATTTT.

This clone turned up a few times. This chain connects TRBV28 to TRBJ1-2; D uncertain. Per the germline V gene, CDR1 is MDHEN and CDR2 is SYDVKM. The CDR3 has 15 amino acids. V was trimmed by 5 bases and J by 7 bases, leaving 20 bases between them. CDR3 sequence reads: CASSDHGRRGFGYTF. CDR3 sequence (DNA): TGTGCCAGCAGTGATCATGGACGGCGGGGTTTTGGCTACACCTTC.

The CDR3 coding sequence is TGTGCCTGCGGGGCAGGGCCTGACACAGATACGCAGTATTTT. Translated: CACGAGPDTDTQYF. The V call is TRBV11-3, the J call TRBJ2-3, with D possibly TRBD2 on 6 matching bases. Trimming shortened V by 11 bases and J by 2 bases, and 17 bases separated the two germline ends. The CDR3 extends over 14 amino acids. Germline CDR1 SGHNT, CDR2 YENEEA.

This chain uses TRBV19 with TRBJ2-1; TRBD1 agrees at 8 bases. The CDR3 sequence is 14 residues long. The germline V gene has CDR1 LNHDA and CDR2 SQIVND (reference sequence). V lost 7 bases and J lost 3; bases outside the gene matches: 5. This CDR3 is CASIGQGNYNEQFF. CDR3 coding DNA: TGTGCCAGTATCGGACAGGGCAACTACAATGAGCAGTTCTTC.

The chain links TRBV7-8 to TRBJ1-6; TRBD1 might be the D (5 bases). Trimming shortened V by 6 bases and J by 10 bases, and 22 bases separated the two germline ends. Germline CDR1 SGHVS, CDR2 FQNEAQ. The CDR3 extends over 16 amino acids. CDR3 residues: CASRNIPETATSPLHF. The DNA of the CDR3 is TGTGCCAGCAGAAACATTCCCGAGACAGCCACCTCACCCCTCCACTTT.

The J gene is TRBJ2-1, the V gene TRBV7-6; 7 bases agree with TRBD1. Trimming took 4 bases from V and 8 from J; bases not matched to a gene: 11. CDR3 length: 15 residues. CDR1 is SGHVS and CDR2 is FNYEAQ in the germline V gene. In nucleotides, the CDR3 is TGTGCCAGCAGCTCCAGACAGGGCCCTAACCATGAGCAGTTCTTC. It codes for CASSSRQGPNHEQFF.

The CDR3 region has the DNA TGCGCCAGCAGCATAAAACTAGCGATGGAGAATGAGCAGTTCTTC. It specifies CASSIKLAMENEQFF. The chain uses TRBV5-1 and TRBJ2-1, with 7 bases that match TRBD2. The CDR3 is made up of 15 amino acids. V trimming: 4 bases; J trimming: 7 bases; junction bases outside the gene matches: 11. Germline values: CDR1 SGHRS, CDR2 YFSETQ.

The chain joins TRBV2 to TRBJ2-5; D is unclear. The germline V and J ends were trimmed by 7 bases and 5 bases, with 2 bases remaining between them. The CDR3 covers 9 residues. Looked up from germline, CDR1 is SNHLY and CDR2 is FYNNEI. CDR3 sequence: CASTETQYF. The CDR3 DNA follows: TGTGCCAGCACTGAGACCCAGTACTTC.

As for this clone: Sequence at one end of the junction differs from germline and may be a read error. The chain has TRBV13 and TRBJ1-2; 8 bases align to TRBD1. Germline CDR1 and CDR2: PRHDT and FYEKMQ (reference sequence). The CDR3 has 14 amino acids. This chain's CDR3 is CASSLGTGSYGYTF. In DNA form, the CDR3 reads TGTGCCAGCAGCCTAGGGACAGGTTCTTATGGCTACACCTTC.

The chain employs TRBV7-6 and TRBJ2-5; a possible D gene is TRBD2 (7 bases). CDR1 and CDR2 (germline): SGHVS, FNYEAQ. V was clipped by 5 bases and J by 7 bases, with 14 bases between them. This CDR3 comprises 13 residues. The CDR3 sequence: CASSNYREGTQYF. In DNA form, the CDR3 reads TGTGCCAGCAGCAACTACAGGGAGGGGACCCAGTACTTC. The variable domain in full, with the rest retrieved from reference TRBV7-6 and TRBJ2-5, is GAGVSQSPRYKVTKRGQDVALRCDPISGHVSLYWYRQALGQGPEFLTYFNYEAQQDKSGLPNDRFSAERPEGSISTLTIQRTEQRDSAMYRCASSNYREGTQYFGPGTRLLVL.

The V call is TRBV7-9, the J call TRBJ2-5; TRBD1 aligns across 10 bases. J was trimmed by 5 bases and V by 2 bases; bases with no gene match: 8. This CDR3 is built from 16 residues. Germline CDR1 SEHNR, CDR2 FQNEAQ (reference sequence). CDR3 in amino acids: CASSLIMTGGRETQYF. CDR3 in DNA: TGTGCCAGCAGCTTAATTATGACAGGGGGCAGGGAGACCCAGTACTTC.

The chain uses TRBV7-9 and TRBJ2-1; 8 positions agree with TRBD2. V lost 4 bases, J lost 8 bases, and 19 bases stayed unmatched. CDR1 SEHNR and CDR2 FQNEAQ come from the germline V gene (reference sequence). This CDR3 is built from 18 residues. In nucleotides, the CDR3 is TGTGCCAGCAGCTCCAGTTTTAGCGGACTAGCTGTGGGTCATGAGCAGTTCTTC. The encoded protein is CASSSSFSGLAVGHEQFF.

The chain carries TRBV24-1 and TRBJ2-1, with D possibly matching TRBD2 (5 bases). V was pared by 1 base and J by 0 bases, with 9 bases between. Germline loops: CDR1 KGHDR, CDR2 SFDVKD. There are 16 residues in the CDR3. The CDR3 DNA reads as TGTGCCACCAGTGATTTACGGGGAAGCTCCTACAATGAGCAGTTCTTC. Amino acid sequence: CATSDLRGSSYNEQFF.

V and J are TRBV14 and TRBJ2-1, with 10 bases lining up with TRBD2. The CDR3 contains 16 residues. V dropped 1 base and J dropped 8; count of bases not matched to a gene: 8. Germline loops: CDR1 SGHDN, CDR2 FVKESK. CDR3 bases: TGTGCCAGCAGCCAAGTCACCCTAGCGGGAGATTATGAGCAGTTCTTC. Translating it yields CASSQVTLAGDYEQFF.